This T cell receptor (beta chain) was retrieved from a study of cytomegalovirus exposure and HLA in healthy donors. Both 60 Vbeta primers and 13 Jbeta primers went into the PCR. Sequencing was performed with immunoSEQ multiplex PCR; in TCRdb, only in-frame clones are kept and a portion is missing. The table shows around 140,000 clones, with over 75% occurring only once. The CDR3 totals 17 residues. Germline lookup yields CDR1 SGHVS and CDR2 FQNEAQ. V was pared by 1 base and J by 1 base, with 16 bases between. In its sample, this clone was seen a few times. Material for sequencing was PBMCs. The chain has TRBV7-8 and TRBJ2-5; a weak D match, TRBD2 (7 bases). The clonotype originates from a middle-aged man in good health and CMV-seronegative. This CDR3 is CASSLGGGGGAQETQYF. CDR3 bases: TGTGCCAGCAGCTTAGGTGGGGGCGGGGGAGCCCAAGAGACCCAGTACTTC.